The 15 T cell receptor beta chains below all came from one sample that was sequenced in a study of T cells after yellow fever vaccination. TCRdb processed the 5' RACE reads anew with MiXCR; each CDR3 protein has one entry. Of a few hundred thousand distinct CDR3 sequences listed, about 4.5% are singletons. The sample consisted of PBMCs, taken 15 days after the yellow fever booster vaccination. Receptor source: a man aged 18-30 years who received the YFV17D yellow fever vaccine.

At least ten counts were recorded for this clonotype. V usage is TRBV4-3 and J usage is TRBJ1-6; D perhaps matches TRBD1 (5 bases). Germline CDR1 is LGHNA and CDR2 is YSLEER. Trimming left V 5 bases short and J 11 bases short, with 13 bases between. The CDR3 consists of 13 residues. CDR3 nucleotide sequence: TGCGCCAGCAGCATCCAGGGTAGGCCACCCCTCCACTTT. It is translated as CASSIQGRPPLHF.

The chain couples TRBV21-1 to TRBJ2-6; TRBD1, the table's D call, lacks a check against the DNA. TRBV21-1 represents a pseudogene. The length of the CDR3 is 17 residues. This CDR3 reads CASSNGGTDLGANVLTF. Here the CDR3 DNA reads TGTGCCAGCAGCAACGGGGGGACAGATCTTGGGGCCAACGTCCTGACTTTC.

This clonotype was picked up many times. The gene calls are TRBV11-2 and TRBJ2-3; D unclear. This CDR3 has 15 amino acids. V was shortened by 1 base and J by 5 bases, with 13 bases between the two germline ends. Germline loops: CDR1 SGHAT, CDR2 FQNNGV. CDR3 in DNA: TGTGCCAGCAGCTTAGGATTGGGGTTGGGAGATACGCAGTATTTT. Translation: CASSLGLGLGDTQYF.

This clonotype showed up many times. The chain recombines TRBV12-3 or TRBV12-4 with TRBJ2-7; D tentatively reads TRBD1 or TRBD2 (5 bases each). The CDR3 is 12 amino acids. V lost 5 bases and J lost 4, with 9 bases in between. For the CDR3, the DNA is TGTGCCAGCAGTAAGGGACGATACGAGCAGTACGTC. Translation gives CASSKGRYEQYV.

This clonotype was seen at least ten times. The chain couples TRBV9 to TRBJ2-3; possibly TRBD2 for D (7 bases). The CDR3 consists of 14 residues. Germline CDR1 and CDR2: SGDLS and YYNGEE. The V gene lost 0 bases and the J gene lost 7 bases, with 12 bases spanning the gap. This chain's CDR3 is CASSVAGGTHTQYF. In DNA form, the CDR3 reads TGTGCCAGCAGCGTAGCGGGGGGCACGCATACGCAGTATTTT.

The gene calls are TRBV7-2 and TRBJ1-2; TRBD1 is a possible D gene (6 bases). The CDR3 runs to 16 residues. Trimming shortened V by 4 bases and J by 4 bases, and 19 bases separated the two germline ends. Germline V gives CDR1 SGHTA, CDR2 FQGNSA. CDR3 protein: CASSSDLGGTLYGYTF. CDR3 bases: TGTGCCAGCAGCTCCGACCTAGGGGGAACCCTCTATGGCTACACCTTC.

J is TRBJ2-1 and V is TRBV4-3; possibly TRBD1 for D (5 bases). Germline lookup yields CDR1 LGHNA and CDR2 YSLEER. V was shortened by 3 bases and J by 1 base, with 13 bases between the two germline ends. This CDR3 spans 16 amino acids. The CDR3 region is CASSQGRASSYNEQFF. CDR3 DNA sequence: TGCGCCAGCAGCCAGGGCAGGGCCTCGTCCTACAATGAGCAGTTCTTC.

This clonotype was detected many times. The chain is built from TRBV3-1 and TRBJ1-2; D remains unclear. The CDR3 covers 14 residues. The germline CDR1 and CDR2 sequences are LGHDT and YNNKEL (reference sequence). The V and J ends lost 3 bases and 8 bases respectively, with 16 bases between them. CDR3 residues: CASSQQTRLGGYTF. CDR3 coding DNA: TGTGCCAGCAGCCAGCAGACTCGTCTGGGGGGCTACACCTTC.

This clonotype was counted ten times or more. The V and J genes are TRBV6-5 and TRBJ2-1; D uncertain. V lost 0 bases and J 7 bases, leaving 7 bases between the germline ends. In germline, CDR1 is MNHEY, CDR2 SVGAGI. CDR3 length: 13 residues. In nucleotides, the CDR3 is TGTGCCAGCAGTTACTCGTACGAGAATGAGCAGTTCTTC. This translates into CASSYSYENEQFF.

The sample holds a few counts of this clonotype. The chain combines TRBV6-5 with TRBJ2-5; TRBD1 matches at 8 bases. The J segment lost 1 base and the V segment lost 3 bases, leaving 10 bases of the junction unmatched. CDR3 length: 17 amino acids. Germline V lookup: CDR1 MNHEY, CDR2 SVGAGI. CDR3 bases: TGTGCCAGCAGTTATTGGGCAGGACAGGGCTTCCAAGAGACCCAGTACTTC. Protein product: CASSYWAGQGFQETQYF.

This clonotype was seen many times. The chain employs TRBV3-1 and TRBJ2-3; D remains ambiguous. The germline CDR1 and CDR2 sequences are LGHDT and YNNKEL (reference sequence). CDR3 length equals 15 residues. Trimming took off 1 base at V and 6 bases at J, with 14 bases between the two ends. In DNA form, the CDR3 reads TGTGCCAGCAGCCAAGGAAATCTAGAGACGGATACGCAGTATTTT. Its protein is CASSQGNLETDTQYF.

This clonotype was observed many times. The V call is TRBV7-2, the J call TRBJ2-7, with TRBD1 matching over 7 bases. The V segment lost 4 bases and the J segment 0 bases; nucleotides outside the gene matches: 6. Germline CDR1 SGHTA, CDR2 FQGNSA. This CDR3 is built from 15 residues. CDR3 sequence reads: CASSSGQPSSYEQYF. The CDR3 DNA reads TGTGCCAGCAGCTCGGGACAGCCCAGCTCCTACGAGCAGTACTTC.

This clonotype was observed many times. The V gene is TRBV6-1, the J gene TRBJ2-7; the match to TRBD1 covers 9 bases. This CDR3 has 13 residues. Trimming removed 8 bases from V and 4 bases from J; junction bases left unmatched: 6. CDR1 is MNHNS and CDR2 is SASEGT in the germline V gene. The CDR3 DNA sequence: TGTGCCAGCGTACGGACAGGGGCGTACGAGCAGTACTTC. Protein product: CASVRTGAYEQYF.

This clonotype was counted many times. This sequence joins TRBV15 and TRBJ2-1; TRBD2 aligns across 8 bases. Germline CDR1 is LNHNV and CDR2 is YYDKDF (reference sequence). Trimming removed 0 bases from V and 8 bases from J; junction bases left unmatched: 9. CDR3 length equals 16 residues. As DNA, the CDR3 is TGTGCCACCAGCAGAGATTTGGCGGGGGGCCTTGATGAGCAGTTCTTC. Its translation is CATSRDLAGGLDEQFF.

The rearrangement joins TRBV7-8 to TRBJ2-5; 8 positions match TRBD1. Per the germline V gene, CDR1 is SGHVS and CDR2 is FQNEAQ. CDR3 length: 14 residues. Germline trimming cut 5 bases from V and 2 bases from J; bases unmatched to any gene: 4. The CDR3 DNA sequence: TGTGCCAGCAGCCGGCGGACAGGGCAAGAGACCCAGTACTTC. Translating it yields CASSRRTGQETQYF.